One sample yielded the 22 T cell receptor beta chains listed below, sequenced in a study of T cell responses to AZD1222 COVID-19 vaccine. Assay used: immunoSEQ multiplex PCR; TCRdb lists only in-frame clones, some missing. The data contain approximately 150,000 clones, 90% to 95% of them seen just once; the ten biggest clones take up 12%. The sequenced sample was peripheral blood, obtained after recovery from COVID-19. Receptor source: an adult who had recovered from COVID-19.

This chain joins TRBV5-6 and TRBJ2-7, with D tentatively TRBD1 (5 bases). V lost 6 bases and J 3 bases, leaving 13 bases between the germline ends. Germline CDR1 and CDR2: SGHDT and YYEEEE. The CDR3 has 13 residues. This CDR3 reads CASTSAGNYEQYF. Here the CDR3 DNA reads TGTGCCAGCACCTCCGCAGGGAACTACGAGCAGTACTTC.

The chain is built from TRBV28 and TRBJ1-5; tentatively, D is TRBD1 (6 bases). With 9 bases removed from V and 7 bases from J, the gap between germline ends came to 19 bases. CDR3 size: 14 residues. The germline gives CDR1 MDHEN, CDR2 SYDVKM. The CDR3 bases are TGTGCCAGTAAGGGGGAAAACAGGTGGCAGCCCCAGCATTTT. Translation: CASKGENRWQPQHF.

This rearrangement joins TRBV29-1 to TRBJ2-1; tentative D call: TRBD2 (6 bases). Germline V lookup: CDR1 SQVTM, CDR2 ANQGSEA. The CDR3 spans 14 residues. V was trimmed by 5 bases and J by 0 bases, leaving 11 bases between them. The CDR3 coding sequence is TGCAGCGTTCCACGGGGGAGCTCCTACAATGAGCAGTTCTTC. This translates into CSVPRGSSYNEQFF.

This chain uses TRBV5-5 with TRBJ1-2; 11 positions agree with TRBD1. CDR1 and CDR2 from the germline V gene are SGHKS and YYEKEE (reference sequence). V lost 1 base and J lost 6; bases outside the gene matches: 2. The CDR3 consists of 14 residues. The CDR3, as DNA: TGTGCCAGCAGCTTGCGGACAGGGGGCCATGGCTACACCTTC. Protein: CASSLRTGGHGYTF.

The chain carries TRBV18 and TRBJ1-1; no definite D call. The CDR3 length is 12 residues. V was cut by 6 bases and J by 4 bases, with 9 bases left in between. Germline V gene lookup returns CDR1 KGHSH and CDR2 LQKENI. The CDR3 loop is CASSLDGTEAFF. For the CDR3, the DNA is TGTGCCAGCTCTCTTGACGGCACTGAAGCTTTCTTT. The full variable domain, completed using reference TRBV18 and TRBJ1-1, is NAGVMQNPRHLVRRRGQEARLRCSPMKGHSHVYWYRQLPEEGLKFMVYLQKENIIDESGMPKERFSAEFPKEGPSILRIQQVVRGDSAAYFCASSLDGTEAFFGQGTRLTVV.

This clone was found once. The J gene is TRBJ2-1, the V gene TRBV5-1, with D hard to call. The CDR3 is made up of 14 amino acids. Germline lookup yields CDR1 SGHRS and CDR2 YFSETQ. V was trimmed by 0 bases and J by 2 bases, leaving 6 bases between them. CDR3 in amino acids: CASSLAEPYNEQFF. The CDR3 region has the DNA TGCGCCAGCAGCTTGGCGGAGCCCTACAATGAGCAGTTCTTC.

The chain has TRBV6-5 and TRBJ1-2, with D hard to call. CDR1 is MNHEY and CDR2 is SVGAGI in the germline V gene. Trimming took off 4 bases at V and 4 bases at J, with 4 bases between the two ends. The CDR3 is 11 residues long. CDR3 protein: CASSSLYGYTF. The CDR3 bases are TGTGCCAGCAGTTCCCTCTATGGCTACACCTTC.

The J gene is TRBJ2-7, the V gene TRBV7-3; the match to TRBD2 covers 8 bases. CDR3 length: 14 amino acids. V lost 5 bases to trimming and J lost 3 bases; unmatched junction nucleotides: 6. Germline V CDR1 and CDR2: SGHTA, FQGTGA. The chain's CDR3 is CASSPGTRSYEQYF. The CDR3 DNA follows: TGTGCCAGCAGCCCTGGGACTAGGAGCTACGAGCAGTACTTC.

The rearrangement joins TRBV5-1 to TRBJ2-1; the match to TRBD1 covers 9 bases. Looked up from germline, CDR1 is SGHRS and CDR2 is YFSETQ. Trimming cost V 4 bases and J 8 bases; bases outside gene matches: 10. This CDR3 spans 15 amino acids. The CDR3 sequence is CASSGNRGRRDEQFF. The CDR3 DNA reads TGCGCCAGCAGCGGAAACAGGGGGCGAAGGGATGAGCAGTTCTTC.

The chain has TRBV6-6 and TRBJ2-7; maybe TRBD1 (6 bases). This CDR3 has 15 amino acids. The germline V and J ends were trimmed by 0 bases and 2 bases, with 11 bases remaining between them. CDR1 is MNHNY and CDR2 is SVGAGI in the germline V gene (reference sequence). This CDR3 reads CASSYSNRVAYEQYF. The CDR3 DNA follows: TGTGCCAGCAGTTACTCCAACAGGGTCGCCTACGAGCAGTACTTC.

This chain links TRBV9 with TRBJ2-1; D is ambiguous. This CDR3 comprises 16 residues. From germline, CDR1 is SGDLS and CDR2 YYNGEE. Trimming took off 0 bases at V and 0 bases at J, with 10 bases between the two ends. This CDR3 reads CASSVDALSSYNEQFF. DNA for the CDR3: TGTGCCAGCAGCGTAGATGCCCTGAGCTCCTACAATGAGCAGTTCTTC.

The V gene is TRBV7-9, the J gene TRBJ1-1, with a weak D call TRBD1 (5 bases). Germline lookup yields CDR1 SEHNR and CDR2 FQNEAQ (reference sequence). V was cut by 1 base and J by 6 bases, with 12 bases left in between. This CDR3 has 14 residues. For the CDR3, the DNA is TGTGCCAGCAGCTTAGGGGGGGAGCGGGCTGAAGCTTTCTTT. Translating it yields CASSLGGERAEAFF.

This chain joins TRBV2 and TRBJ1-6; TRBD1 agrees at 8 bases. The trim removed 7 bases at V and 0 bases at J, leaving 5 bases unmatched. The CDR3 is 16 residues long. Germline V gene data show CDR1 as SNHLY and CDR2 as FYNNEI. CDR3 nucleotides: TGTGCCAGCATGGACAGGGCCAGCTCCTATAATTCACCCCTCCACTTT. As protein: CASMDRASSYNSPLHF.

The chain employs TRBV29-1 and TRBJ2-7; D uncertain. CDR1 and CDR2 from the germline V gene are SQVTM and ANQGSEA. Trimming took off 6 bases at V and 7 bases at J, with 19 bases between the two ends. The CDR3 length is 13 residues. The CDR3 DNA reads as TGCAGCGTCGAAACTGCTACAAAAGCAGAGCAGTACTTC. Translated: CSVETATKAEQYF.

CDR3: CASSGLKGKQRSSTDTQYF. The CDR3 DNA follows: TGCGCCAGCAGTGGATTAAAGGGGAAACAGCGATCGAGCACAGATACGCAGTATTTT. The chain carries TRBV10-1 and TRBJ2-3, with D tentatively TRBD1 (5 bases). The CDR3 has 19 amino acids. The V gene's germline CDR1 is WNHNN and CDR2 SYGVQD (reference sequence). The V and J ends lost 4 bases and 0 bases respectively, with 23 bases between them.

The gene calls are TRBV21-1 and TRBJ2-3; TRBD1 is the table's D call, not checked against the DNA. TRBV21-1 is listed as a pseudogene. This CDR3 is 16 amino acids long. The chain's CDR3 is CASSKVPGQATDTQYF. As DNA, the CDR3 is TGTGCCAGCAGCAAAGTGCCGGGACAAGCGACAGATACGCAGTATTTT.

The rearrangement joins TRBV7-2 to TRBJ2-3, with D possibly being TRBD2 (5 bases). The CDR3 consists of 14 residues. Germline values: CDR1 SGHTA, CDR2 FQGNSA. The V gene lost 3 bases and the J gene lost 0 bases, with 7 bases spanning the gap. CDR3 amino acids: CASSFSDSTDTQYF. CDR3 nucleotide sequence: TGTGCCAGCAGCTTTAGCGACAGCACAGATACGCAGTATTTT.

V gene TRBV2 combines with J gene TRBJ2-1; 7 nucleotides align to TRBD1. The V gene's germline CDR1 is SNHLY and CDR2 FYNNEI. V lost 2 bases, J lost 6 bases, and 7 bases stayed unmatched. The CDR3 extends over 15 amino acids. The chain's CDR3 is CASSEKGALANEQFF. The DNA of the CDR3 is TGTGCCAGCAGTGAAAAGGGGGCGCTTGCCAATGAGCAGTTCTTC.

The chain joins TRBV7-8 to TRBJ1-2; 7 positions agree with TRBD1. CDR3 length: 13 residues. Trimming removed 5 bases from V and 4 bases from J; junction bases left unmatched: 4. Germline lookup yields CDR1 SGHVS and CDR2 FQNEAQ. The CDR3 sequence: CASSRDSSYGYTF. CDR3 sequence (DNA): TGTGCCAGCAGCCGGGACAGCTCCTATGGCTACACCTTC.

Here the CDR3 DNA reads TGTGCCAGTAGCGACTTAGGGTACGAGCAGTACTTC. As protein: CASSDLGYEQYF. The V call is TRBV19, the J call TRBJ2-7; D gene uncertain. Trimming left V 6 bases short and J 4 bases short, with 10 bases between. Germline-derived CDR1 and CDR2 are LNHDA and SQIVND (reference sequence). The length of the CDR3 is 12 residues.

This chain joins TRBV2 and TRBJ2-1; the D gene is possibly TRBD1 (5 bases). The CDR3 consists of 15 residues. Trimming took off 5 bases at V and 0 bases at J, with 11 bases between the two ends. The germline gives CDR1 SNHLY, CDR2 FYNNEI. The CDR3 reads CASSYRFSSYNEQFF. The CDR3 DNA sequence: TGTGCCAGCAGTTACAGGTTCAGCTCCTACAATGAGCAGTTCTTC.

The rearrangement links TRBV10-3 to TRBJ2-3; no definite D call. The germline V gene has CDR1 ENHRY and CDR2 SYGVKD. The CDR3 extends over 16 amino acids. V was cut by 0 bases and J by 0 bases, with 10 bases left in between. CDR3 bases: TGTGCCATCAGTGAGTCCGGCTCAACTAGCACAGATACGCAGTATTTT. Translated: CAISESGSTSTDTQYF.